This T cell receptor (beta chain) is from a study of CXCR3-negative and CXCR3-positive naive CD8 T cells. This CDR3 is 12 amino acids long. Germline V gene sequence: CDR1 DFQATT, CDR2 SNEGSKA (reference sequence). The method, 5' RACE with UMI labels, was used to prepare the TRB cDNA libraries. Reanalyzing the 5' RACE reads, TCRdb keeps one entry per CDR3 protein, without DNA. This specimen shows some 68,000 distinct CDR3 sequences; the ten leading clones hold around 5%. Triplicate sorts of 300,000 cells per CD8+ subset. Phenotypically, naive CD8+ T cells corresponded to CD45RO-CCR7+CD27+CD95-. As concerns this clonotype: Antigen specificity is unknown.

Findings and limits, study-wide: Comparably high diversity marked both naive subsets, whereas memory CD8+ cells had much lower diversity. When CXCR3-positive naive cells were set against CXCR3-negative naive cells, the former had more hydrophobic TRB CDR3s. TRBV-TRBJ usage matched between naive CXCR3-negative and CXCR3-positive cells but not between memory cells.

Sequenced material: naive CXCR3+ CD8+ T cells from blood. Described subset: CD45RO-CCR7+CD27+CD95- naive CD8+ T cells expressing CXCR3 (TNR3+). The rearrangement joins TRBV20-1 to TRBJ1-1. The receptor's source is a human donor in good health. Some clones in this sample may be carry-over from other donors' samples. The CDR3 sequence: CSARDEDTEAFF.